This is a list of T cell receptor beta chains from one sample in a study of CD8 T cells in Susac syndrome. Via MiXCR, TCRdb re-called the immunoSEQ multiplex PCR reads, giving one row per CDR3 protein. This sample carries about 190,000 distinct CDR3 sequences, roughly 91% of them seen once, and the ten largest clones take about 0.1%. The source material was CD4+ T cells from PBMCs. These receptors all come from a human donor with Susac syndrome. CDR3s include the opening cysteine and the closing phenylalanine or tryptophan. The D gene is left open where the match is weak. For some rows the clone size is stated as once, few or many, or as a class when expanded; others skip it.

V gene	D gene	J gene	clone size	CDR3 DNA	CDR3 protein
TRBV20-1	-	TRBJ1-6	-	TGCAGTGCTAGAGATATAAACCGAAGGGCGGCTAATTCACCCCTCCACTTT	CSARDINRRAANSPLHF
TRBV4-1	TRBD2	TRBJ2-7	-	TGCGCCAGCAGCCAACGGATCCCGGGTCTAGCGGGGGCCTACGAGCAGTACTTC	CASSQRIPGLAGAYEQYF
TRBV12-3/TRBV12-4	-	TRBJ2-3	-	TGTGCCAGCAACACGGCGTCCGATACGCAGTATTTT	CASNTASDTQYF
TRBV20-1	-	TRBJ2-4	-	TGCAGTGCTAGAGGTGGGGCCGGTGGAAACATTCAGTACTTC	CSARGGAGGNIQYF
TRBV9	-	TRBJ2-2	-	TGTGCCAGCAGCGTAGAAACCAACACCGGGGAGCTGTTTTTT	CASSVETNTGELFF
TRBV4-2	-	TRBJ2-2	-	TGTGCCAGCAGCCAACCTAAACACACCGGGGAGCTGTTTTTT	CASSQPKHTGELFF
TRBV14	TRBD2	TRBJ2-1	-	TGTGCCAGCAGCCAAGGAGCCTCTAGCGGGGGATCGCAGTTCTTC	CASSQGASSGGSQFF
TRBV9	-	TRBJ2-7	-	TGTGCCAGCAGCGCGGACGAGCAGTACTTC	CASSADEQYF
TRBV2	-	TRBJ1-2	-	TGTGCCAGCAGGGAAACCAGTGTGACCTATGGCTACACCTTC	CASRETSVTYGYTF
TRBV10-3	-	TRBJ1-1	-	TGTGCCATCACTGGGACACCAAACACTGAAGCTTTCTTT	CAITGTPNTEAFF
TRBV14	TRBD1	TRBJ2-7	-	TGTGCCAGCAGCCAAAAGGGGACAGGCCCGGGCTACGAGCAGTACTTC	CASSQKGTGPGYEQYF
TRBV18	-	TRBJ2-7	few	TGTGCCAGCTCACCTTCAGGGAAATTCAGGGAGCAGTACTTC	CASSPSGKFREQYF
TRBV2	TRBD1	TRBJ2-1	-	TGTGCCAGCACTTGGGACAGAACCTACAATGAGCAGTTCTTC	CASTWDRTYNEQFF
TRBV7-2	TRBD1	TRBJ1-1	few	TGTGCCAGCAGCTTAGGTCCAGGGGGAGTGAACACTGAAGCTTTCTTT	CASSLGPGGVNTEAFF
TRBV4-2	TRBD2	TRBJ2-2	-	TGTGCCAGCAGCCAAGATGGGCTAGCGGGGGGGCGCGACACCGGGGAGCTGTTTTTT	CASSQDGLAGGRDTGELFF
TRBV5-4	-	TRBJ2-3	few	TGTGCCAGCAGCTTGGGGGGACCTAGCACAGATACGCAGTATTTT	CASSLGGPSTDTQYF
TRBV18	-	TRBJ1-4	-	TGTGCCAGCTCACCACCGGGGAGTGAAAAACTGTTTTTT	CASSPPGSEKLFF
TRBV6-1	TRBD1	TRBJ1-5	-	TGTGCCAGCAGTGTCCCTACAGGGGATAGCAATCAGCCCCAGCATTTT	CASSVPTGDSNQPQHF
TRBV10-3	-	TRBJ1-1	-	TGTGCCATCAGTGGACCTCAGGGAGGGGACCCCACTGAAGCTTTCTTT	CAISGPQGGDPTEAFF
TRBV6-6	-	TRBJ2-5	-	TGTGCCAGCAGAAGGTGGGGTCCCCAAGAGACCCAGTACTTC	CASRRWGPQETQYF
TRBV5-1	TRBD2	TRBJ2-3	-	TGCGCCAGCAGCTTCTCTAGCGGGGGAGGCACAGATACGCAGTATTTT	CASSFSSGGGTDTQYF
TRBV12-3/TRBV12-4	TRBD1	TRBJ2-2	few	TGTGCCAGCAGTTTGGGACAGGGGGCAACCGGGGAGCTGTTTTTT	CASSLGQGATGELFF
TRBV2	TRBD1	TRBJ1-1	-	TGTGCCAGCACTGGGACAGGGGTGAGCACTGAAGCTTTCTTT	CASTGTGVSTEAFF
TRBV6-6	TRBD2	TRBJ2-3	-	TGTGCCAGCAGACGACTAGCGGGGGGTTCAGATACGCAGTATTTT	CASRRLAGGSDTQYF
TRBV7-2	-	TRBJ2-3	-	TGTGCCAGCAGCCGCCCGGGAGATACGCAGTATTTT	CASSRPGDTQYF
TRBV10-2	-	TRBJ2-7	-	TGCGCCAGCACCACTTCTTCGTACGAGCAGTACTTC	CASTTSSYEQYF
TRBV7-9	-	TRBJ1-1	-	TGTGCCAGCAGCTCCATGGACTACGTTGGGGTGAACACTGAAGCTTTCTTT	CASSSMDYVGVNTEAFF
TRBV5-6	TRBD1	TRBJ2-1	-	TGTGCCAGCAGCCGAACAGGGGGCCACTCTCCCTCCTACAATGAGCAGTTCTTC	CASSRTGGHSPSYNEQFF
TRBV6-4	-	TRBJ1-2	-	TGTGCCAGCAGTGACGAAGGGAGAGGCTACACCTTC	CASSDEGRGYTF
TRBV20-1	TRBD1	TRBJ2-7	-	TGCAGTGCTGAGAGACAGGGGGGTAGCCACGAGCAGTACTTC	CSAERQGGSHEQYF
TRBV9	-	TRBJ2-7	-	TGTGCCAGCAGCGTAGACCCGGGCTACGAGCAGTACTTC	CASSVDPGYEQYF
TRBV19	-	TRBJ2-3	-	TGTGCCAGTAGTCTTCCCGGGAGCAAAAGAGGAGATACGCAGTATTTT	CASSLPGSKRGDTQYF
TRBV19	-	TRBJ1-5	-	TGTGCCAGTAGTTTGACTAGGCAGCCCCAGCATTTT	CASSLTRQPQHF
TRBV12-3/TRBV12-4	-	TRBJ2-5	few	TGTGCCAGCAGTTTCGGAGAGACCCAGTACTTC	CASSFGETQYF
TRBV18	TRBD1	TRBJ1-1	-	TGTGCCAGCTCACGGTCGACAGGGGGTGGGACTGAAGCTTTCTTT	CASSRSTGGGTEAFF
TRBV19	-	TRBJ2-7	-	TGTGCCAGTAGTATCCCAACGGGAGACGAGCAGTACTTC	CASSIPTGDEQYF
TRBV15	-	TRBJ2-6	once	TGTGCCACCAGCAGAGCAGGATCAACCGCCTCTGGGGCCAACGTCCTGACTTTC	CATSRAGSTASGANVLTF
TRBV6-2/TRBV6-3	TRBD1	TRBJ1-2	-	TGTGCCAGCAATCGGGACAGGTTCTATGGCTACACCTTC	CASNRDRFYGYTF
TRBV10-3	-	TRBJ2-7	-	TGTGCCATCAGTAATGGGTACAGGGTATCCTACGAGCAGTACTTC	CAISNGYRVSYEQYF
TRBV28	TRBD2	TRBJ2-3	-	TGTGCCAGCAGCCCCCCTACGACGGGACTAGCGGGAGTTTGGGATACGCAGTATTTT	CASSPPTTGLAGVWDTQYF
TRBV10-3	TRBD1	TRBJ2-3	once	TGTGCCATCAGCCTTTCCGGGACAGGGGTCACAGATACGCAGTATTTT	CAISLSGTGVTDTQYF
TRBV11-2	TRBD1	TRBJ2-7	-	TGTGCCAGCAGCCCCGGGACAGTCGACTACGAGCAGTACTTC	CASSPGTVDYEQYF
TRBV6-1	-	TRBJ2-6	once	TGTGCCAGCAGTGAAGCAGTTTACGCGGGCTCTGGGGCCAACGTCCTGACTTTC	CASSEAVYAGSGANVLTF
TRBV6-5	-	TRBJ2-3	-	TGTGCCAGCAGCACACCGAGCACAGATACGCAGTATTTT	CASSTPSTDTQYF
TRBV5-1	TRBD1	TRBJ2-7	-	TGCGCCAGCAGCTTGGTGGGGACAGCGCACGAAGAGCAGTACTTC	CASSLVGTAHEEQYF
TRBV28	-	TRBJ2-6	-	TGTGCCAGCACCGACACGGCTGGGGCCAACGTCCTGACTTTC	CASTDTAGANVLTF
TRBV2	-	TRBJ2-7	-	TGTGCCAGCAGTGAAATGAAAGTTGCCGAGCAGTACTTC	CASSEMKVAEQYF
TRBV5-1	TRBD1	TRBJ1-3	-	TGCGCCAGCAGCTTGAGTCCAAGGGGGCTCTCTGGAAACACCATATATTTT	CASSLSPRGLSGNTIYF
TRBV25-1	-	TRBJ1-1	-	TGTGCCAGCAGTTTCGCGAGGGGGGGAGCTTTCTTT	CASSFARGGAFF
TRBV27	TRBD2	TRBJ2-7	-	TGTGCCAGCAGTCTACGCCCGCCGACTAGCGGACTAACCTACGAGCAGTACTTC	CASSLRPPTSGLTYEQYF